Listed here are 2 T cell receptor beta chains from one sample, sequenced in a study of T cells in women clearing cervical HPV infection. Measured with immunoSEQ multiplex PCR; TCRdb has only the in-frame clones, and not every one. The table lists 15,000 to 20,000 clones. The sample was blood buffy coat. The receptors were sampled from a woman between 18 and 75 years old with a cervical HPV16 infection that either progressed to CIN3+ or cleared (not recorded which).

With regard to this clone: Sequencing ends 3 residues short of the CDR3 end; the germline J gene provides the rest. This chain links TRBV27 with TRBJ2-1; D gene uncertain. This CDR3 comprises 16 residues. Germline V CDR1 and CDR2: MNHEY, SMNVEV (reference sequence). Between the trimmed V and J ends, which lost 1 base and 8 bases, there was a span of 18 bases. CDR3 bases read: TGTGCCAGCAGTTTATTAACGGAACAGATAGTCGATGAG. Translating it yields CASSLLTEQIVDE. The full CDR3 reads CASSLLTEQIVDEQFF.

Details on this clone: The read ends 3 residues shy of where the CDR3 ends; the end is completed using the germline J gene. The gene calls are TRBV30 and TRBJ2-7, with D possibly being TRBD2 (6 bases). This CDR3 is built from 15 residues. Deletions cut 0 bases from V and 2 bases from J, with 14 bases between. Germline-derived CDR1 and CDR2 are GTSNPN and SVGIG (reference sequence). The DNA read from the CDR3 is TGTGCCTGGAGTGTAAGCTCAGGGAGGCCCTACGAG. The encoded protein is CAWSVSSGRPYE. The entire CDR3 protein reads CAWSVSSGRPYEQYF.